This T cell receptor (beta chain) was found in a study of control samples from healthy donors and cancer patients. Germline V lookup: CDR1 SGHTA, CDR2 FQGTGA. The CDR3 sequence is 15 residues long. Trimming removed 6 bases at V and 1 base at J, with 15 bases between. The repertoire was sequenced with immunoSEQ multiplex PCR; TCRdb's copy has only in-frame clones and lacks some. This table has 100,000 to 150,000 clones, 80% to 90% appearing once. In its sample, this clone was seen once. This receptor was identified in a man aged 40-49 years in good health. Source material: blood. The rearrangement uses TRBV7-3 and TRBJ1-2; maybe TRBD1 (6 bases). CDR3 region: CASSQYRAINYGYTF. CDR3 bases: TGTGCCAGCAGTCAATACAGGGCAATTAACTATGGCTACACCTTC. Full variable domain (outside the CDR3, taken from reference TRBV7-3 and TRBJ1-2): GAGVSQTPSNKVTEKGKYVELRCDPISGHTALYWYRQSLGQGPEFLIYFQGTGAADDSGLPNDRFFAVRPEGSVSTLKIQRTERGDSAVYLCASSQYRAINYGYTFGSGTRLTVV.